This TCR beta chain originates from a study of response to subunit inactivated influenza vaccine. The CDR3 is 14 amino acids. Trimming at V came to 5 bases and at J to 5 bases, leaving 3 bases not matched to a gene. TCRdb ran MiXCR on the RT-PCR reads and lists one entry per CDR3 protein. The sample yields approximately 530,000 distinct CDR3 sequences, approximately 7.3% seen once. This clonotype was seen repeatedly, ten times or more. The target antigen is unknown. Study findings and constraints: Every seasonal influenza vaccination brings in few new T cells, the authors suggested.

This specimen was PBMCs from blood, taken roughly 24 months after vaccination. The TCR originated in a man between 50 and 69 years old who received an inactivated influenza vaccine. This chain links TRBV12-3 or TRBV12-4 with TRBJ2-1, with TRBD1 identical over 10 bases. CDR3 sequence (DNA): TGTGCCAGCAGTGCGGGACAGGGGAACAATGAGCAGTTCTTC. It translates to CASSAGQGNNEQFF.